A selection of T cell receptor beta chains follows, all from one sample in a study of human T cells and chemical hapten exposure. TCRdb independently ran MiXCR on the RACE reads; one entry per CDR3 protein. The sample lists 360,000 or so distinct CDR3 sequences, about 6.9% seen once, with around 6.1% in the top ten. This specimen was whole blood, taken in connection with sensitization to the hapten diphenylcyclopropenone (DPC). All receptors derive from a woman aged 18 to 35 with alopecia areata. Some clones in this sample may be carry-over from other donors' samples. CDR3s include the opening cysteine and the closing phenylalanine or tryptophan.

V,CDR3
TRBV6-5,CASSYGWADKETQYF
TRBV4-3,CASSQDFGGSPYGYTF
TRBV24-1,CATSAPGGPRGANVLTF
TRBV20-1,CSARNEEGTGELFF
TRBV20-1,CSARGQGSNYGYTF
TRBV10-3,CAITEQYF
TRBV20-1,CSATPTGGYNEKLFF
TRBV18,CASSLLTGELFF
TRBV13,CASSLGDRNINYGYTF
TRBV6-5,CATAARQGGLREKLFF
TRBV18,CASSPAPSTGSGNTIYF
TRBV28,CASSVVSGGAGDTQYF
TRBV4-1,CASSQGSGGHEQYF
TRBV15,CATSNGATNEKLFF
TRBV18,CASSPSDGRDIQYF
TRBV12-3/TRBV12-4,CASSLEYRGNQPQHF